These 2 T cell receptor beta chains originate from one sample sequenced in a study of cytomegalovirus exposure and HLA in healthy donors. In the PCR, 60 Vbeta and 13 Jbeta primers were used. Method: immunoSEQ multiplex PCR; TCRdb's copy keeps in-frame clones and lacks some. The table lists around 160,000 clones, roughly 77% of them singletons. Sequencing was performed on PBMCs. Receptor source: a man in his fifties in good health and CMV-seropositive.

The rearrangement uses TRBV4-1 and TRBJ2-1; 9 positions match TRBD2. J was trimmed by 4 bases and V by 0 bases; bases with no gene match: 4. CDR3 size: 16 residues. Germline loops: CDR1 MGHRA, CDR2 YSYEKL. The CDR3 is CASSQEATSGYNEQFF. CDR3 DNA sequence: TGCGCCAGCAGCCAAGAGGCGACTAGCGGTTACAATGAGCAGTTCTTC.

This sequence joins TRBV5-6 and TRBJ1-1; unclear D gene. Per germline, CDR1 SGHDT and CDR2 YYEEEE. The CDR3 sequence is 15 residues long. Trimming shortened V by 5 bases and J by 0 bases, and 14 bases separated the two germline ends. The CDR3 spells CASRPPGEMNTEAFF. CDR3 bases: TGTGCCAGCAGGCCTCCGGGAGAAATGAACACTGAAGCTTTCTTT.